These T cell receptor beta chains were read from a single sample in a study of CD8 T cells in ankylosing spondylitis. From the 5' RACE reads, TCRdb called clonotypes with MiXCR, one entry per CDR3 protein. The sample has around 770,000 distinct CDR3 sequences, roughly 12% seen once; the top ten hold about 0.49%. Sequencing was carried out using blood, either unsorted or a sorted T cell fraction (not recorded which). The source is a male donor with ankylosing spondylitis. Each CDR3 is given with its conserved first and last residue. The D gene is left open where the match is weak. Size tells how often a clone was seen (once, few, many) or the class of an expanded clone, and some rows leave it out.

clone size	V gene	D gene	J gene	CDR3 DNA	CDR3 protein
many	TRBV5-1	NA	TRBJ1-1	TGCGCCAGCAGCTTGGAAAGGGTGTTCAGCACTGAAGCTTTCTTT	CASSLERVFSTEAFF
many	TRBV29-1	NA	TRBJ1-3	TGCAGCGTCGGACATACTGGAAACACCATATATTTT	CSVGHTGNTIYF
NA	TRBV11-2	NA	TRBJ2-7	TGTGCCAGCAGCGTCTCCCCCTCCGAGCAGTACTTC	CASSVSPSEQYF
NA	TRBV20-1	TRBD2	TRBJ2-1	TGCAGTGCTGGCGGGGGGGGGTCCTACAATGAGCAGTTCTTC	CSAGGGGSYNEQFF
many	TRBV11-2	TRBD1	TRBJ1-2	TGTGCCAGCAGCCCAAACAGGGGGCTTGACTATGGCTACACCTTC	CASSPNRGLDYGYTF
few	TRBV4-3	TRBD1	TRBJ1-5	TGCGCCAGCAGCCAAGATTTAGGACAGGGGTGGCCCCAGCATTTT	CASSQDLGQGWPQHF
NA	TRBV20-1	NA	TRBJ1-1	TGCAGTGCCAGTGGAGGGTGGGGAGCTTTCTTT	CSASGGWGAFF
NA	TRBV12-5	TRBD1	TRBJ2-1	TGTGCTAGTGGTTTGACCCCCGGGACAGGGAAGTCCAATGAGCAGTTCTTC	CASGLTPGTGKSNEQFF
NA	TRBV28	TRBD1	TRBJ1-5	TGTGCCAGCAACAGACAGGGAAGCAATCAGCCCCAGCATTTT	CASNRQGSNQPQHF
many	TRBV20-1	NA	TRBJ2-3	TGCAGTGCTATTTCGAGAAATACGCAGTATTTT	CSAISRNTQYF
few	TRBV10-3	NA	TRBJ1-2	TGTGCCGTTAGAGGTGAGACGAAGGCTGGCTACACCTTC	CAVRGETKAGYTF
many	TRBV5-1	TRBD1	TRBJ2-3	TGCGCCAGCAGCTCCTTTCCGGACAGGGGTTACACAGATACGCAGTATTTT	CASSSFPDRGYTDTQYF
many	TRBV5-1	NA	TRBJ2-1	TGCGCCAGCAGCTCCCCGTCCCTTCGGAACTACAATGAGCAGTTCTTC	CASSSPSLRNYNEQFF
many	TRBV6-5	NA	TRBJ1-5	TGTGCCAGCAGTTACGGGCCTATAACAGGGTATCGACAGCCCCAGCATTTT	CASSYGPITGYRQPQHF
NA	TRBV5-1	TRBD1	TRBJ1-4	TGCGCCAGCAGCTTTGGTTCAGGGGGAGATGAAAAACTGTTTTTT	CASSFGSGGDEKLFF
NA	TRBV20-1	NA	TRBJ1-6	TGCAGTGCTCGACGAAGAGGATCACCCCTCCACTTT	CSARRRGSPLHF
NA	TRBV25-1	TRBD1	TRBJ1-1	TGTGCCAGCAGTGCGGACAGGCGATCTGAAGCTTTCTTT	CASSADRRSEAFF
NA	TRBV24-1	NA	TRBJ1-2	TGTGCCACCAGTGCAGGACCGATCTATGGCTACACCTTC	CATSAGPIYGYTF
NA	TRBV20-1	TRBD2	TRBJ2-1	TGCAGTGCTAGAGGGACTAGCGGGGGGCTTTGCAATGAGCAGTTCTTC	CSARGTSGGLCNEQFF
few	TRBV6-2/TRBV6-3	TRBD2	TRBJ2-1	TGTGCCAGCAGTTACTCCCCGAGGACTAGCGGGATGTTGAATGAGCAGTTCTTC	CASSYSPRTSGMLNEQFF
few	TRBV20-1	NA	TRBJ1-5	TGCAGTGCTAGTGTAGGACAGCCTTTAATGCCCCAGCATTTT	CSASVGQPLMPQHF
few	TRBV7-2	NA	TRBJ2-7	TGTGCCAGCAGCTCACGACCGACTACCTACGAGCAGTACTTC	CASSSRPTTYEQYF
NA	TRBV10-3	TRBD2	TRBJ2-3	TGTGCCATCAGTGACGGAGCGGGGGAAGATACGCAGTATTTT	CAISDGAGEDTQYF
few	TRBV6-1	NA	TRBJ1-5	TGTGCCGCACGGGGGTCCAAGGGGGTCTATAGCAATCAGCCCCAGCATTTT	CAARGSKGVYSNQPQHF
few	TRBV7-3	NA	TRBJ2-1	TGTGCCAGCAGCGGTTCAGGGAATGAGCAGTTCTTC	CASSGSGNEQFF
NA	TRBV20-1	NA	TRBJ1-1	TGCAGTGCTAGAAGGGGAGGGAGCGGCCCTGAAGCTTTCTTT	CSARRGGSGPEAFF
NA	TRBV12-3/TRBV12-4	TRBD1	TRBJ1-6	TGTGCCAGCAGAACGGACAGGGGTTCCTATAATTCACCCCTCCACTTT	CASRTDRGSYNSPLHF
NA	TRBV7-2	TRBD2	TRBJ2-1	TGTGCCAGCAGCAGTGGACTAGCGACCAATGAGCAGTTCTTC	CASSSGLATNEQFF
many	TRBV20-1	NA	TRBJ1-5	TGCAGTGCTAGAGCGCAGGATTACAGCAATCAGCCCCAGCATTTT	CSARAQDYSNQPQHF
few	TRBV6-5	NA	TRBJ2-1	TGTGCCAGCAGTTTCCAGAGCTGGTACAATGAGCAGTTCTTC	CASSFQSWYNEQFF
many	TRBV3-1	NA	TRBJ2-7	TGTGCCAGCAGCCAAGCTTTGCTCTCCTACGAGCAGTACTTC	CASSQALLSYEQYF
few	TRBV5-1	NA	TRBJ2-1	TGCGCCAGCAGCTTGGCGGCATTATCCTACAATGAGCAGTTCTTC	CASSLAALSYNEQFF
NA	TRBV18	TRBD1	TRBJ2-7	TGTGCCAGCTCACCACTATCGGGACAGGGTATCTACGAGCAGTACTTC	CASSPLSGQGIYEQYF
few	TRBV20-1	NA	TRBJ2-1	TGCAGTGCTAGAAGTCCTGGGCAGCCCTCCTACAATGAGCAGTTCTTC	CSARSPGQPSYNEQFF
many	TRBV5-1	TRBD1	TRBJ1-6	TGCGCCAGCAGAGGGACAGGGGATTCACCCCTCCACTTT	CASRGTGDSPLHF
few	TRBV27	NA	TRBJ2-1	TGTGCCAGCAGTCAGGTACGCGGTGGGAATGAGCAGTTCTTC	CASSQVRGGNEQFF
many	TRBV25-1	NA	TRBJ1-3	TGTGCCAGCTTGGCGGGCGACACCATATATTTT	CASLAGDTIYF
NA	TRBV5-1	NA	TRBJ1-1	TGCGCCAGCAGCCCAATAGGTAGGAGAACTGAAGCTTTCTTT	CASSPIGRRTEAFF
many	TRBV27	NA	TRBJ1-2	TGTGCCAGCAGTCCCTTCGATTCCACTAACTATGGCTACACCTTC	CASSPFDSTNYGYTF
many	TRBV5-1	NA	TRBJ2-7	TGCGCCAGCAGCTTGGGCAGCACCTACGAGCAGTACTTC	CASSLGSTYEQYF
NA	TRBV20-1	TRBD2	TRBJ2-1	TGCAGTGCCCCGATAGCGGGAGAAATCGATGAGCAGTTCTTC	CSAPIAGEIDEQFF
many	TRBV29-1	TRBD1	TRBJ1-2	TGCAGCGTGGCCCCCGACAGGGGTGACGGCTACACCTTC	CSVAPDRGDGYTF
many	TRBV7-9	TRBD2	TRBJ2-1	TGTGCCAGCAGCTTAGTACTAGCGGGAAGCAATGAGCAGTTCTTC	CASSLVLAGSNEQFF